What follows is one TCR beta chain and its context. The sample is drawn from a study of blood T cell repertoires in COVID-19. The protocol was immunoSEQ multiplex PCR, while the TCRdb copy is restricted to in-frame clones and leaves out a portion. The sample records over 70,000 clones, about 90% being singletons. Germline-derived CDR1 and CDR2 are MGHDK and SYGVNS. The V end lost 6 bases, the J end lost 6 bases, and 12 bases lay between the germline ends. CDR3 size: 14 residues. The V and J genes are TRBV25-1 and TRBJ1-6; D is perhaps TRBD1 (6 bases). This clonotype was sampled from a woman older than 75 with active or convalescent COVID-19. Sequencing was carried out using peripheral blood. CDR3 nucleotides: TGTGCCAGCAGGGATCAGGGGACTAATTCACCCCTCCACTTT. Protein sequence: CASRDQGTNSPLHF.